This TCR beta chain was identified in a study of T cell changes during pregnancy in multiple sclerosis. The data were produced by immunoSEQ multiplex PCR, yet TCRdb's version contains in-frame clones alone and is incomplete. The repertoire has 9,500 to 12,000 clones, over 65% of them found once; the top ten carry roughly 10%. The CDR3 length is 14 residues. V was clipped by 6 bases and J by 3 bases; unmatched bases: 5. Germline lookup yields CDR1 SNHLY and CDR2 FYNNEI. The rearrangement links TRBV2 to TRBJ2-3; TRBD2 matches at 8 bases. The sequencing here drew on CD8+ T cells from peripheral blood mononuclear cells, taken after pregnancy. The receptor was derived from a female donor in good health, enrolled as a control in a pregnancy study. This CDR3 is CASRTSDSTDTQYF. In nucleotides, the CDR3 is TGTGCCAGCAGGACTAGCGACTCAACAGATACGCAGTATTTT.